Described below is a single T cell receptor beta chain sequence and its context. CDR1 SEHNR and CDR2 FQNEAQ come from the germline V gene (reference sequence). The CDR3 spans 15 residues. V was clipped by 5 bases and J by 5 bases, with 15 bases between them. In the original processing: The assay estimated nucleated cells by amplifying reference gene primers. Here immunoSEQ multiplex PCR was the method, and the copy in TCRdb shows in-frame clones only, minus some. V, J and clone size are those of that table, while D and trimming were read from the DNA. Of 130,000 to 150,000 clones detected, 81% appear once; the ten largest clones hold roughly 7.7%. This specimen comes from a study of blood T cell repertoires in COVID-19. Across the study: Material from acute and convalescent COVID-19 was sourced from the United States, Italy and Spain. The cDNA or gDNA used as material had been derived from T cells, B-cell-depleted T cells, or PBMCs.

This chain joins TRBV7-9 and TRBJ2-2; D might be TRBD1 (6 bases). The sequence was collected from a human donor with acute or convalescent COVID-19. The donor label of this sample is uncertain. The sequenced material came from peripheral blood. CDR3 in DNA: TGTGCCAGCAGCCCTACGGACAGTAAGACCGGGGAGCTGTTTTTT. Translation gives CASSPTDSKTGELFF.